This is a list of T cell receptor beta chains from one sample in a study of cytotoxic CD8 clonotypes in ibrutinib-treated CLL. TCRdb's copy holds only in-frame clones and misses some; the assay was immunoSEQ multiplex PCR. Seen here are about 310,000 clones, around four fifths observed once, and the top ten hold over 6.5%. Specimen: PBMCs, collected before ibrutinib treatment. The source is a human donor with chronic lymphocytic leukemia. Both conserved end residues are part of each CDR3. A D gene is named only where the DNA matches it firmly. Rows give clone size only sometimes, using once, few, many, or a class for an expanded clone.

CDR3 protein: CASTRGPATYEQYF
CDR3 DNA: TGTGCCAGTACACGAGGGCCAGCCACCTACGAGCAGTACTTC
V gene: TRBV9
clone size: -
D gene: -
J gene: TRBJ2-7

CDR3 protein: CASSTTRGFAYEQYF
CDR3 DNA: TGTGCCAGCAGTACGACTAGGGGTTTCGCCTACGAGCAGTACTTC
V gene: TRBV27
clone size: -
D gene: -
J gene: TRBJ2-7

CDR3 protein: CASSTRTSGSDEQFF
CDR3 DNA: TGTGCCAGCAGTACCCGGACTAGCGGGAGTGATGAGCAGTTCTTC
V gene: TRBV27
clone size: -
D gene: TRBD2
J gene: TRBJ2-1

CDR3 protein: CASRGDRDASDTQYF
CDR3 DNA: TGTGCCAGCAGGGGGGACAGGGACGCGTCAGATACGCAGTATTTT
V gene: TRBV28
clone size: -
D gene: TRBD1
J gene: TRBJ2-3

CDR3 protein: CSVERLAGDSSYEQYF
CDR3 DNA: TGCAGCGTTGAAAGACTAGCGGGAGATAGCTCCTACGAGCAGTACTTC
V gene: TRBV29-1
clone size: -
D gene: TRBD2
J gene: TRBJ2-7

CDR3 protein: CASLGLAGSNEQFF
CDR3 DNA: TGTGCCAGCCTCGGGCTAGCGGGAAGCAATGAGCAGTTCTTC
V gene: TRBV2
clone size: -
D gene: TRBD2
J gene: TRBJ2-1

CDR3 protein: CSARDGTQYF
CDR3 DNA: TGCAGTGCTAGAGATGGTACGCAGTATTTT
V gene: TRBV20-1
clone size: -
D gene: -
J gene: TRBJ2-3

CDR3 protein: CASSLRLVPDTQYF
CDR3 DNA: TGTGCCAGCAGCCTAAGACTAGTGCCAGATACGCAGTATTTT
V gene: TRBV13
clone size: -
D gene: -
J gene: TRBJ2-3

CDR3 protein: CASSYYNGSCTYEQYF
CDR3 DNA: TGTGCCAGCAGTTACTATAACGGGTCCTGCACCTACGAGCAGTACTTC
V gene: TRBV6-7
clone size: -
D gene: -
J gene: TRBJ2-7

CDR3 protein: CASSLFLNTEAFF
CDR3 DNA: TGTGCCAGCAGCTTATTCTTGAACACTGAAGCTTTCTTT
V gene: TRBV11-3
clone size: -
D gene: -
J gene: TRBJ1-1

CDR3 protein: CASSQFGSGGRGYTF
CDR3 DNA: TGCGCCAGCAGTCAATTTGGATCAGGGGGCCGTGGCTACACCTTC
V gene: TRBV23-1
clone size: -
D gene: TRBD1
J gene: TRBJ1-2

CDR3 protein: CASSPNSYEQYF
CDR3 DNA: TGTGCCAGCAGCCCCAACTCCTACGAGCAGTACTTC
V gene: TRBV5-6
clone size: -
D gene: -
J gene: TRBJ2-7

CDR3 protein: CASSQGLAGGHGELFF
CDR3 DNA: TGCGCCAGCAGCCAAGGACTAGCGGGAGGACACGGGGAGCTGTTTTTT
V gene: TRBV4-3
clone size: -
D gene: TRBD2
J gene: TRBJ2-2

CDR3 protein: CATRPSGATPSGGLGGYTF
CDR3 DNA: -
V gene: TRBV10-3
clone size: few
D gene: -
J gene: TRBJ1-2

CDR3 protein: CASSLGVQNEKLFF
CDR3 DNA: TGTGCCAGCAGCTTGGGGGTGCAAAATGAAAAACTGTTTTTT
V gene: TRBV5-6
clone size: once
D gene: -
J gene: TRBJ1-4

CDR3 protein: CASSLGAGGSYNEQFF
CDR3 DNA: TGTGCCAGCAGCTTAGGGGCGGGAGGATCCTACAATGAGCAGTTCTTC
V gene: TRBV7-6
clone size: -
D gene: TRBD2
J gene: TRBJ2-1

CDR3 protein: CASITPGQGHQPQHF
CDR3 DNA: TGTGCCAGCATTACACCCGGGCAGGGGCATCAGCCCCAGCATTTT
V gene: TRBV6-1
clone size: -
D gene: -
J gene: TRBJ1-5

CDR3 protein: CASWRVSNEQFF
CDR3 DNA: TGTGCCAGCTGGCGAGTTTCCAATGAGCAGTTCTTC
V gene: TRBV27
clone size: -
D gene: -
J gene: TRBJ2-1

CDR3 protein: CASSKGTMNTEAFF
CDR3 DNA: TGTGCCAGCAGCAAGGGGACCATGAACACTGAAGCTTTCTTT
V gene: TRBV11-2
clone size: -
D gene: -
J gene: TRBJ1-1

CDR3 protein: CSVASGRAHEQYF
CDR3 DNA: TGCAGCGTTGCTAGCGGGAGGGCTCACGAGCAGTACTTC
V gene: TRBV29-1
clone size: -
D gene: TRBD2
J gene: TRBJ2-7

CDR3 protein: CGVLGVKSTGELFF
CDR3 DNA: TGCGGCGTCTTGGGGGTAAAGTCTACCGGGGAGCTGTTTTTT
V gene: TRBV29-1
clone size: -
D gene: -
J gene: TRBJ2-2

CDR3 protein: CASSPSGSYNEQFF
CDR3 DNA: TGTGCCAGCTCACCTTCGGGGTCCTACAATGAGCAGTTCTTC
V gene: TRBV18
clone size: -
D gene: -
J gene: TRBJ2-1

CDR3 protein: CSVELSGGTYEAFF
CDR3 DNA: TGCAGCGTTGAACTGAGTGGGGGGACCTATGAAGCTTTCTTT
V gene: TRBV29-1
clone size: few
D gene: -
J gene: TRBJ1-1

CDR3 protein: CASSIWGHTDTQYF
CDR3 DNA: TGTGCCAGTAGTATATGGGGACACACAGATACGCAGTATTTT
V gene: TRBV19
clone size: few
D gene: -
J gene: TRBJ2-3

CDR3 protein: CASSLGVHQPQHF
CDR3 DNA: TGTGCCAGCAGCTTAGGGGTTCATCAGCCCCAGCATTTT
V gene: TRBV11-2
clone size: -
D gene: -
J gene: TRBJ1-5

CDR3 protein: CASSHPGRDGNSYEQYF
CDR3 DNA: TGCGCCAGCAGCCATCCCGGACGTGACGGTAACTCCTACGAGCAGTACTTC
V gene: TRBV4-1
clone size: once
D gene: -
J gene: TRBJ2-7

CDR3 protein: CASSAIDGAEGSYEQYF
CDR3 DNA: TGTGCCAGCAGCGCGATTGACGGCGCCGAGGGGTCCTACGAGCAGTACTTC
V gene: TRBV28
clone size: once
D gene: -
J gene: TRBJ2-7

CDR3 protein: CASSPRPGTSGSRDEQYF
CDR3 DNA: TGCGCCAGCAGCCCCCGTCCCGGGACTAGCGGGAGTAGGGACGAGCAGTACTTC
V gene: TRBV4-3
clone size: few
D gene: TRBD2
J gene: TRBJ2-7

CDR3 protein: CARATGLRHTDTQYF
CDR3 DNA: TGTGCCAGGGCAACAGGGCTCCGACACACAGATACGCAGTATTTT
V gene: TRBV6-5
clone size: -
D gene: -
J gene: TRBJ2-3

CDR3 protein: CASSASPPNTEAFF
CDR3 DNA: TGTGCCAGCAGCGCCTCCCCTCCGAACACTGAAGCTTTCTTT
V gene: TRBV6-1
clone size: -
D gene: -
J gene: TRBJ1-1

CDR3 protein: CASSPGSLAGELFF
CDR3 DNA: TGTGCCAGCTCACCAGGTAGCCTGGCCGGGGAGCTGTTTTTT
V gene: TRBV18
clone size: -
D gene: -
J gene: TRBJ2-2

CDR3 protein: CASSPQTTLNYGYTF
CDR3 DNA: TGCGCCAGCAGCCCCCAGACAACCTTGAACTATGGCTACACCTTC
V gene: TRBV4-3
clone size: -
D gene: -
J gene: TRBJ1-2

CDR3 protein: CASSSLGGGEQYF
CDR3 DNA: TGTGCCAGCAGCTCCCTGGGGGGAGGCGAGCAGTACTTC
V gene: TRBV7-8
clone size: -
D gene: -
J gene: TRBJ2-7

CDR3 protein: CASSLGQTYQPQHF
CDR3 DNA: TGTGCCAGCAGTTTAGGGCAGACATATCAGCCCCAGCATTTT
V gene: TRBV28
clone size: -
D gene: -
J gene: TRBJ1-5

CDR3 protein: CASSYSRLIHEQYF
CDR3 DNA: TGTGCCAGCAGTTACTCGCGCCTTATCCACGAGCAGTACTTC
V gene: TRBV6-6
clone size: -
D gene: -
J gene: TRBJ2-7

CDR3 protein: CASSSQPGEQFF
CDR3 DNA: TGCGCCAGCAGCTCCCAGCCGGGGGAGCAGTTCTTC
V gene: TRBV5-1
clone size: -
D gene: -
J gene: TRBJ2-1

CDR3 protein: CASSLRPRAEAFF
CDR3 DNA: TGTGCCAGCAGCTTAAGGCCAAGGGCTGAAGCTTTCTTT
V gene: TRBV7-8
clone size: few
D gene: -
J gene: TRBJ1-1

CDR3 protein: CASSPSGRFYEQYF
CDR3 DNA: TGTGCCAGCAGTCCTAGCGGGAGATTCTACGAGCAGTACTTC
V gene: TRBV27
clone size: -
D gene: TRBD2
J gene: TRBJ2-7

CDR3 protein: CASSQVVGPFYEQYF
CDR3 DNA: TGTGCCAGCAGCCAAGTGGTGGGACCGTTCTACGAGCAGTACTTC
V gene: TRBV14
clone size: -
D gene: -
J gene: TRBJ2-7

CDR3 protein: CASSLADWGSPQHF
CDR3 DNA: TGCGCCAGCAGCTTGGCCGATTGGGGATCGCCCCAGCATTTT
V gene: TRBV5-1
clone size: -
D gene: -
J gene: TRBJ1-5

CDR3 protein: CSVYSKGAGNEQFF
CDR3 DNA: TGCAGCGTTTATAGTAAGGGGGCGGGCAATGAGCAGTTCTTC
V gene: TRBV29-1
clone size: -
D gene: TRBD1
J gene: TRBJ2-1

CDR3 protein: CATSRDSASGELFF
CDR3 DNA: TGTGCCACCAGCAGAGATTCGGCTAGTGGGGAGCTGTTTTTT
V gene: TRBV15
clone size: -
D gene: -
J gene: TRBJ2-2

CDR3 protein: CAWSTPWDRGETQYF
CDR3 DNA: TGTGCCTGGAGTACGCCTTGGGACAGAGGAGAGACCCAGTACTTC
V gene: TRBV30
clone size: -
D gene: TRBD1
J gene: TRBJ2-5

CDR3 protein: CASSSGLEGNFF
CDR3 DNA: TGTGCCAGCAGCTCCGGACTCGAGGGGAACTTCTTC
V gene: TRBV27
clone size: -
D gene: -
J gene: TRBJ2-1

CDR3 protein: CSAWATEAFF
CDR3 DNA: TGCAGCGCTTGGGCCACTGAAGCTTTCTTT
V gene: TRBV29-1
clone size: once
D gene: -
J gene: TRBJ1-1

CDR3 protein: CASSLIGREQFF
CDR3 DNA: TGTGCCAGCAGCTTGATCGGCAGGGAGCAGTTCTTC
V gene: TRBV7-6
clone size: -
D gene: -
J gene: TRBJ2-1

CDR3 protein: CASSPSGSYNEQFF
CDR3 DNA: TGTGCCAGCAGCCCTAGCGGGAGTTACAATGAGCAGTTCTTC
V gene: TRBV7-7
clone size: -
D gene: TRBD2
J gene: TRBJ2-1

CDR3 protein: CASSYLQGNTDTQYF
CDR3 DNA: TGTGCCAGCAGTTACCTACAGGGAAACACAGATACGCAGTATTTT
V gene: TRBV6-5
clone size: -
D gene: -
J gene: TRBJ2-3

CDR3 protein: CASSQDVGLAGPGETQYF
CDR3 DNA: TGCGCCAGCAGCCAAGATGTTGGACTAGCGGGACCTGGGGAGACCCAGTACTTC
V gene: TRBV4-3
clone size: -
D gene: TRBD2
J gene: TRBJ2-5

CDR3 protein: CASSLPTSGRVELFF
CDR3 DNA: TGTGCCAGCAGTTTACCGACTAGCGGGAGAGTGGAGCTGTTTTTT
V gene: TRBV28
clone size: -
D gene: TRBD2
J gene: TRBJ2-2

CDR3 protein: CASSQDRGVTYEQYF
CDR3 DNA: TGCGCCAGCAGCCAAGATCGGGGAGTGACCTACGAGCAGTACTTC
V gene: TRBV4-1
clone size: -
D gene: -
J gene: TRBJ2-7

CDR3 protein: CAWIPRGGQNTEAFF
CDR3 DNA: TGTGCCTGGATTCCCCGGGGGGGGCAGAACACTGAAGCTTTCTTT
V gene: TRBV30
clone size: -
D gene: -
J gene: TRBJ1-1

CDR3 protein: CASSLLGSSYNEQFF
CDR3 DNA: TGTGCCAGCAGCTTACTCGGGAGCTCCTACAATGAGCAGTTCTTC
V gene: TRBV7-8
clone size: few
D gene: -
J gene: TRBJ2-1

CDR3 protein: CASSLLSGMGTDTQYF
CDR3 DNA: TGCGCCAGCAGCTTGCTTTCAGGGATGGGCACAGATACGCAGTATTTT
V gene: TRBV5-1
clone size: -
D gene: -
J gene: TRBJ2-3

CDR3 protein: CASSVHSGSELTDTQYF
CDR3 DNA: TGTGCCAGCAGCGTCCATAGCGGGAGCGAGTTGACAGATACGCAGTATTTT
V gene: TRBV9
clone size: -
D gene: TRBD2
J gene: TRBJ2-3

CDR3 protein: CASSLGQLKETQYF
CDR3 DNA: TGTGCCAGCAGCTTAGGACAGCTCAAAGAGACCCAGTACTTC
V gene: TRBV11-2
clone size: -
D gene: -
J gene: TRBJ2-5

CDR3 protein: CASSFGGTGGFYGYTF
CDR3 DNA: TGTGCCAGCAGCTTTGGGGGGACGGGCGGATTTTATGGCTACACCTTC
V gene: TRBV7-6
clone size: -
D gene: -
J gene: TRBJ1-2

CDR3 protein: CASSFLAGVTDTQYF
CDR3 DNA: TGCGCCAGCAGCTTCTTAGCGGGAGTCACAGATACGCAGTATTTT
V gene: TRBV5-1
clone size: -
D gene: TRBD2
J gene: TRBJ2-3

CDR3 protein: CSVEVPEEGVGKLFF
CDR3 DNA: TGCAGCGTTGAAGTTCCGGAAGAAGGCGTTGGGAAACTGTTTTTT
V gene: TRBV29-1
clone size: -
D gene: -
J gene: TRBJ1-4

CDR3 protein: CASSHSTTGEVGAFF
CDR3 DNA: TGCGCCAGCAGCCATTCAACGACAGGGGAGGTAGGGGCTTTCTTT
V gene: TRBV4-3
clone size: -
D gene: TRBD1
J gene: TRBJ1-1